This TCR beta chain was captured in a study of blood T cells in healthy people across ages. Sample-barcoded 5' priming and a J-beta primer mix drove a second PCR of about 7 to 11 cycles. Each sample provided no less than 3 million CDR3-containing paired-end reads. TCRdb reanalysed the 5' RACE reads using MiXCR and keeps one entry per CDR3 protein. The sample yields some 790,000 distinct CDR3 sequences, 29% seen once. For this clonotype: As yet, its antigen is unknown.

Findings of the study overall: Older individuals had lower TCR beta diversity per million T cells (the decline was roughly linear). The study found more naive CD4+ cells and higher diversity in long-lived than aged donors. Naive T cell percentage showed a strong correlation with the diversity of TCR beta.

CDR1 is SGHKS, CDR2 YYEKEE, per germline (reference sequence). The CDR3 is 13 residues long. The V end was cut by 7 bases, the J end by 0 bases, with 8 bases between. This TCR was recovered from a woman over 75 in good health. Sample: blood. The rearrangement joins TRBV5-5 to TRBJ1-3; D ambiguous. CDR3 protein: CASDTSSGNTIYF. CDR3 DNA sequence: TGTGCCAGCGACACCAGCTCTGGAAACACCATATATTTT.